The 25 T cell receptor beta chains presented below share a single source sample, sequenced in a study of radiation and T cells in renal cell carcinoma (dated by TCRdb to 2020 to 2021). Receptor amplification or capture employed the immunoSEQ multiplex PCR assay. TCRdb obtained this table from immuneACCESS and retained in-frame rearrangements with V and J assigned. These tables miss some clones; where compared with another copy, unresolved V genes account for less than half of the shortfall, and the remainder is unexplained. The sample records approximately 92,000 clones, around 81% of which are singletons. The ten biggest clones cover roughly 8.8% of the sample. This specimen's time point label, per the study, means: blood 4 weeks post-SBRT, at nephrectomy. What the treatment or condition label conveys for this sample: 15 Gy SBRT to primary tumor, nephrectomy 4 weeks later. Sequences were derived from blood, sampled from a patient whose treatment included radiotherapy and nephrectomy. These receptors were obtained from a man aged 50 to 59 with renal cell carcinoma.

The rearrangement uses TRBV28 and TRBJ2-7; the D is unclear. CDR1 and CDR2 from the germline V gene are MDHEN and SYDVKM. The CDR3 consists of 14 residues. V lost 3 bases, J lost 5 bases, and 14 bases lay in between. The CDR3 bases are TGTGCCAGCAGTTTTACCCTTTCACCCCACGAGCAGTACTTC. This codes for CASSFTLSPHEQYF.

This clone was counted between two and nine times. V gene TRBV4-3 combines with J gene TRBJ2-3, with a possible D match to TRBD2 (6 bases). Germline CDR1 reads LGHNA; CDR2 reads YSLEER. The CDR3 extends over 16 amino acids. Trimming removed 1 base at V and 8 bases at J, with 19 bases between. Here the CDR3 reads CASSQGGVSVGGTQYF. The DNA for the CDR3 is TGCGCCAGCAGCCAAGGGGGGGTTTCCGTGGGAGGTACGCAGTATTTT.

The chain carries TRBV11-1 and TRBJ1-1; 7 nucleotides line up with TRBD1. J gave up 5 bases and V 5 bases, and 5 bases lay outside the gene matches. The CDR3 contains 13 residues. Per germline, CDR1 SGHAT and CDR2 FQDESV (reference sequence). The CDR3 nucleotides read TGTGCCAGCAGCATCAGGGGGGGGACTGAAGCTTTCTTT. This translates into CASSIRGGTEAFF.

J is TRBJ2-3 and V is TRBV4-1; TRBD2 might be the D (5 bases). The CDR3 totals 16 residues. CDR1 and CDR2 (germline): MGHRA, YSYEKL. Trimming removed 4 bases from V and 2 bases from J, with 16 bases in between. CDR3 region: CASSPYLSGLTDTQYF. CDR3 nucleotide sequence: TGCGCCAGCAGCCCCTACCTCTCCGGACTCACAGATACGCAGTATTTT.

The genes are TRBV7-3 and TRBJ2-5; a possible D gene is TRBD2 (6 bases). The CDR3 sequence is 15 residues long. V lost 4 bases to trimming and J lost 3 bases, with 15 bases between them. From germline, CDR1 is SGHTA and CDR2 FQGTGA. CDR3 protein: CASSSLGEVEETQYF. CDR3 in DNA: TGTGCCAGCAGCTCCCTCGGGGAGGTCGAAGAGACCCAGTACTTC.

The rearrangement joins TRBV7-2 to TRBJ1-2; 7 bases match TRBD1. The CDR3 totals 16 residues. CDR1 and CDR2 (germline): SGHTA, FQGNSA. V gave up 5 bases and J gave up 4 bases; unmatched junction bases: 13. CDR3 nucleotides: TGTGCCAGCAGCCAGGGACAGCCAACCGCAACCTATGGCTACACCTTC. Its protein product is CASSQGQPTATYGYTF.

The rearrangement links TRBV5-1 to TRBJ2-3, with 7 bases fitting TRBD2. V trimming: 4 bases; J trimming: 1 base; junction bases outside the gene matches: 9. Germline loops: CDR1 SGHRS, CDR2 YFSETQ. This CDR3 is 16 amino acids long. CDR3 loop: CASSPVVRGGTDTQYF. DNA for the CDR3: TGCGCCAGCAGCCCGGTTGTCCGGGGGGGCACAGATACGCAGTATTTT. Together with reference TRBV5-1 and TRBJ2-3, the CDR3 gives the full variable domain: KAGVTQTPRYLIKTRGQQVTLSCSPISGHRSVSWYQQTPGQGLQFLFEYFSETQRNKGNFPGRFSGRQFSNSRSEMNVSTLELGDSALYLCASSPVVRGGTDTQYFGPGTRLTVL.

The V call is TRBV6-1, the J call TRBJ1-3, with D possibly being TRBD1 (5 bases). Germline V gene data show CDR1 as MNHNS and CDR2 as SASEGT. V lost 4 bases, J lost 4 bases, and 11 bases lay in between. The CDR3 covers 14 residues. CDR3 region: CASSVRVAGNTIYF. CDR3 DNA: TGTGCCAGCAGTGTCAGGGTGGCAGGAAACACCATATATTTT.

This clone has more than one count but fewer than ten. The rearrangement joins TRBV7-2 to TRBJ1-1; D is undetermined. CDR3 length: 14 amino acids. Germline CDR1 and CDR2: SGHTA and FQGNSA. The V end was cut by 2 bases, the J end by 1 base, with 8 bases between. CDR3 nucleotide sequence: TGTGCCAGCAGCTTAAGCTCAGGGAACACTGAAGCTTTCTTT. Translation: CASSLSSGNTEAFF.

The chain joins TRBV19 to TRBJ1-1; tentative D call: TRBD1 (5 bases). V was trimmed by 3 bases and J by 0 bases, leaving 14 bases between them. This CDR3 is built from 16 residues. Looked up from germline, CDR1 is LNHDA and CDR2 is SQIVND (reference sequence). The CDR3 sequence: CASSILGEDMNTEAFF. DNA of the CDR3: TGTGCCAGTAGTATTCTGGGGGAGGACATGAACACTGAAGCTTTCTTT.

V gene TRBV11-2 combines with J gene TRBJ2-5; 7 nucleotides line up with TRBD2. There are 15 residues in the CDR3. V shed 5 bases and J 5 bases; nucleotides not matched to a gene: 11. Germline CDR1 SGHAT, CDR2 FQNNGV. The CDR3 DNA follows: TGTGCCAGCAGCCGTGGCTCCGCCGGGGGGGAGACCCAGTACTTC. Protein: CASSRGSAGGETQYF. The variable domain in full, completed from reference TRBV11-2 and TRBJ2-5, reads EAGVAQSPRYKIIEKRQSVAFWCNPISGHATLYWYQQILGQGPKLLIQFQNNGVVDDSQLPKDRFSAERLKGVDSTLKIQPAKLEDSAVYLCASSRGSAGGETQYFGPGTRLLVL.

Turning to this clone: The junction and the germline gene differ at one end; a read error may be behind it. This rearrangement joins TRBV6-1 to TRBJ2-1; TRBD1 aligns across 10 bases. The CDR3 totals 11 residues. CDR1 and CDR2 (germline): MNHNS, SASEGT. CDR3 sequence: CVTGTGALGFF. DNA for the CDR3: TGCGTTACCGGGACAGGGGCCCTGGGGTTCTTC.

This chain links TRBV7-9 with TRBJ1-2; no definite D call. Between the trimmed V and J ends, which lost 0 bases and 7 bases, there was a span of 6 bases. The CDR3 totals 12 residues. Germline-derived CDR1 and CDR2 are SEHNR and FQNEAQ (reference sequence). DNA of the CDR3: TGTGCCAGCAGCTTAGCGCGTGGTGGCTACACCTTC. It is translated as CASSLARGGYTF.

The table lists this clone with a few counts. This sequence joins TRBV27 and TRBJ2-1, with no clear D. Per germline, CDR1 MNHEY and CDR2 SMNVEV (reference sequence). This CDR3 is 16 amino acids long. V shed 0 bases and J shed 6 bases, with 15 bases lying between them. The CDR3: CASSLSRGSTLNEQFF. The DNA for the CDR3 is TGTGCCAGCAGTTTATCGAGAGGATCAACCCTCAATGAGCAGTTCTTC.

The rearrangement links TRBV5-1 to TRBJ2-5, with TRBD1 identical over 8 bases. V gave up 3 bases and J gave up 2 bases; unmatched junction bases: 6. The CDR3 spans 15 residues. From germline, CDR1 is SGHRS and CDR2 YFSETQ. In DNA, the CDR3 is TGCGCCAGCAGCTCAAATACAGGGGGTCAAGAGACCCAGTACTTC. Translating it yields CASSSNTGGQETQYF.

This clone was picked up one time. The CDR3 DNA reads TGTGCCAGCAGCCGAAATAGGGGCGGGGACAATGGCTACACCTTC. Translating gives CASSRNRGGDNGYTF. The rearrangement links TRBV7-2 to TRBJ1-2; tentatively, D is TRBD1 (6 bases). V lost 5 bases and J 6 bases, leaving 19 bases between the germline ends. Germline V gene sequence: CDR1 SGHTA, CDR2 FQGNSA. The CDR3 contains 15 residues.

The chain uses TRBV7-2 and TRBJ2-5; D ambiguous. V shed 0 bases and J shed 2 bases, with 13 bases lying between them. CDR1 and CDR2 (germline): SGHTA, FQGNSA. The CDR3 is 16 residues long. The CDR3 spells CASSLAAWPPQETQYF. The DNA of the CDR3 is TGTGCCAGCAGCTTAGCGGCGTGGCCTCCACAAGAGACCCAGTACTTC.

This chain connects TRBV11-2 to TRBJ2-7; TRBD2 matches at 11 bases. Losses at the gene ends were 1 base for V and 6 bases for J; bases not matched to a gene: 11. The V gene's germline CDR1 is SGHAT and CDR2 FQNNGV. CDR3 length: 17 residues. CDR3 loop: CASSLVGLAGGGGEQYF. The CDR3 nucleotides are TGTGCCAGCAGCTTAGTAGGTCTAGCGGGAGGCGGGGGCGAGCAGTACTTC.

The chain joins TRBV27 to TRBJ1-2; 8 bases line up with TRBD1. CDR1 MNHEY and CDR2 SMNVEV come from the germline V gene (reference sequence). This CDR3 has 12 amino acids. Losses at the gene ends were 4 bases for V and 7 bases for J; bases not matched to a gene: 2. DNA for the CDR3: TGTGCCAGCAGTTCAGGGGGCTTTGGCTACACCTTC. Encoded protein: CASSSGGFGYTF.

J is TRBJ2-2 and V is TRBV9; 7 bases are shared with TRBD1. The CDR3 is made up of 16 amino acids. After removal of 1 base from V and 0 bases from J, the junction contained 3 bases not matched to a gene. Germline loops: CDR1 SGDLS, CDR2 YYNGEE. The CDR3 nucleotides read TGTGCCAGCAGCGTATTGACAGGGACGAACACCGGGGAGCTGTTTTTT. Protein: CASSVLTGTNTGELFF.

The V call is TRBV11-2, the J call TRBJ2-2; no clear D. Trimming shortened V by 2 bases and J by 6 bases, and 13 bases separated the two germline ends. Germline V gives CDR1 SGHAT, CDR2 FQNNGV. This CDR3 spans 15 amino acids. CDR3 sequence: CASSLFSVGPGELFF. The CDR3 nucleotides read TGTGCCAGCAGCTTATTTTCGGTTGGTCCCGGGGAGCTGTTTTTT.

The V call is TRBV7-9, the J call TRBJ2-3; 9 bases are shared with TRBD2. J was trimmed by 4 bases and V by 1 base; bases with no gene match: 9. The germline V gene has CDR1 SEHNR and CDR2 FQNEAQ (reference sequence). The CDR3 is made up of 17 amino acids. CDR3 sequence (DNA): TGTGCCAGCAGCTTAGAGATCGGACTAGCGTTTGCAGATACGCAGTATTTT. Its translation is CASSLEIGLAFADTQYF.

The rearrangement uses TRBV6-5 and TRBJ1-5; tentatively, D is TRBD1 (6 bases). Germline V CDR1 and CDR2: MNHEY, SVGAGI. Trimming cost V 5 bases and J 12 bases, with 20 bases left between them. The CDR3 has 14 residues. The CDR3 DNA sequence: TGTGCCAGCAGTGCAGCAGCCCCAGGGGAAAACCAGCATTTT. Protein product: CASSAAAPGENQHF.

This clone was observed a single time. This CDR3 reads CASSLARLGDGDEQFF. The CDR3 DNA is TGCGCCAGCAGCTTGGCTCGGCTAGGAGATGGGGATGAGCAGTTCTTC. The chain employs TRBV5-1 and TRBJ2-1; unclear D gene. The V end was cut by 0 bases, the J end by 8 bases, with 18 bases between. Germline V lookup: CDR1 SGHRS, CDR2 YFSETQ. The CDR3 is made up of 16 amino acids. The full variable domain, completed using reference TRBV5-1 and TRBJ2-1, is KAGVTQTPRYLIKTRGQQVTLSCSPISGHRSVSWYQQTPGQGLQFLFEYFSETQRNKGNFPGRFSGRQFSNSRSEMNVSTLELGDSALYLCASSLARLGDGDEQFFGPGTRLTVL.

The genes are TRBV11-2 and TRBJ2-3; TRBD1 is a possible D gene (6 bases). Trimming shortened V by 1 base and J by 2 bases, and 16 bases separated the two germline ends. Per the germline V gene, CDR1 is SGHAT and CDR2 is FQNNGV. CDR3 length: 17 amino acids. CDR3 residues: CASSLGVYQGFTDTQYF. CDR3 sequence (DNA): TGTGCCAGCAGCTTAGGTGTATACCAGGGGTTCACAGATACGCAGTATTTT.